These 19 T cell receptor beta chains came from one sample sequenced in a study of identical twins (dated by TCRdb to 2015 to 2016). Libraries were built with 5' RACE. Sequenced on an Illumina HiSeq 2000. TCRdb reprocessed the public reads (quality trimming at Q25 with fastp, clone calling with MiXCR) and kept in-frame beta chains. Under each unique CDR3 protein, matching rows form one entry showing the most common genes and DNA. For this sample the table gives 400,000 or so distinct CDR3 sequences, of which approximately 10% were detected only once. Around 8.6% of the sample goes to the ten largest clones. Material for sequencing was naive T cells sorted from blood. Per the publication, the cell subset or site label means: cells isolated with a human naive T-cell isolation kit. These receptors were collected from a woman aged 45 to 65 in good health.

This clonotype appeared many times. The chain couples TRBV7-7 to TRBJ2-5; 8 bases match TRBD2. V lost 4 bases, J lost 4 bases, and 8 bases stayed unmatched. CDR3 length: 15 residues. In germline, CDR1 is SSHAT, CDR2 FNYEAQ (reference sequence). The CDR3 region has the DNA TGTGCCAGCAGCTCTACTAGCGGAGCGTCAGAGACCCAGTACTTC. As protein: CASSSTSGASETQYF.

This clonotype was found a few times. CDR3 nucleotides: TGTGCCAGCAGTTTAGATCGCGGGTATGAGCAGTTCTTC. It specifies CASSLDRGYEQFF. V and J are TRBV12-3 or TRBV12-4 and TRBJ2-1, with D perhaps matching TRBD2 (5 bases). CDR3 length: 13 residues. Between the trimmed V and J ends, which lost 1 base and 8 bases, there was a span of 9 bases.

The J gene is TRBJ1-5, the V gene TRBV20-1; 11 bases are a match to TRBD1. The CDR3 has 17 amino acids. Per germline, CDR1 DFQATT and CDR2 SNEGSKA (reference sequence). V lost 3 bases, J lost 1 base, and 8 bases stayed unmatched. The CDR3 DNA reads TGCAGTGCTAGTACCGGGACAGGGGGTCTCAGCAATCAGCCCCAGCATTTT. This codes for CSASTGTGGLSNQPQHF.

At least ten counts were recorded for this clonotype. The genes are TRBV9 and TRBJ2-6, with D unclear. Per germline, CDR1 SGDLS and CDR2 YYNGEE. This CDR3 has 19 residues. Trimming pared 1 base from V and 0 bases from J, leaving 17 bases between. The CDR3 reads CASSVRPLSTSSGANVLTF. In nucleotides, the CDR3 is TGTGCCAGCAGCGTAAGGCCTCTCTCTACAAGCTCTGGGGCCAACGTCCTGACTTTC. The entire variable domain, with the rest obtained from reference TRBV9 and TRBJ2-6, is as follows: DSGVTQTPKHLITATGQRVTLRCSPRSGDLSVYWYQQSLDQGLQFLIQYYNGEERAKGNILERFSAQQFPDLHSELNLSSLELGDSALYFCASSVRPLSTSSGANVLTFGAGSRLTVL.

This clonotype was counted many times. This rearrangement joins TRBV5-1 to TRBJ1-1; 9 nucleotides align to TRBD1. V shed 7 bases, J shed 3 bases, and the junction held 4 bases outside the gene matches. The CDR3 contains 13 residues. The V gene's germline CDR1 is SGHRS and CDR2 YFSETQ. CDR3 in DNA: TGCGCCAGCGGGACAGGGCTTGACACTGAAGCTTTCTTT. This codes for CASGTGLDTEAFF.

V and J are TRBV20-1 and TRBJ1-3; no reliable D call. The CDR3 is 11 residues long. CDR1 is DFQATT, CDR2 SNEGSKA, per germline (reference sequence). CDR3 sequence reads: CRADSGNTIYF. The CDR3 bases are TGCAGGGCGGACTCTGGAAACACCATATATTTT.

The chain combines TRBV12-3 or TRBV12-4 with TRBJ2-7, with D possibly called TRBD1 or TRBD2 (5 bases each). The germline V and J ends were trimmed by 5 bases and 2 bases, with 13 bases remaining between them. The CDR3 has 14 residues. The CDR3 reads CASSLYGTTYEQYF. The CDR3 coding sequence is TGTGCCAGCAGTCTCTACGGGACGACCTACGAGCAGTACTTC.

This CDR3 is CASSLAGGPSYNEQFF. The CDR3, as DNA: TGTGCCAGCAGTTTGGCGGGAGGGCCCTCCTACAATGAGCAGTTCTTC. The chain joins TRBV12-3 or TRBV12-4 to TRBJ2-1; TRBD2 aligns across 9 bases. Trimming removed 3 bases from V and 0 bases from J; junction bases left unmatched: 3. This CDR3 is built from 16 residues.

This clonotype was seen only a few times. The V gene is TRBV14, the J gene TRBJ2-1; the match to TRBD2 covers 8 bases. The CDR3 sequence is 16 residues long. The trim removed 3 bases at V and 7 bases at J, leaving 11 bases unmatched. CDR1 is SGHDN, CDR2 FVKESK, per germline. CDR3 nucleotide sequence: TGTGCCAGCAGCCAGGTTCCGGGAGGGCCGAATAATGAGCAGTTCTTC. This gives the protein CASSQVPGGPNNEQFF. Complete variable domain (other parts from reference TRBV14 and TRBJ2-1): EAGVTQFPSHSVIEKGQTVTLRCDPISGHDNLYWYRRVMGKEIKFLLHFVKESKQDESGMPNNRFLAERTGGTYSTLKVQPAELEDSGVYFCASSQVPGGPNNEQFFGPGTRLTVL.

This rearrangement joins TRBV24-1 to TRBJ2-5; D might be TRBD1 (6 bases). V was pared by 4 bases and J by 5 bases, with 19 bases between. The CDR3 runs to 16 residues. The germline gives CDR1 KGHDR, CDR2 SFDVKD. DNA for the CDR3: TGTGCCACCAGTGACCCCACAGGGAACCGAGACGAGACCCAGTACTTC. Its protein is CATSDPTGNRDETQYF.

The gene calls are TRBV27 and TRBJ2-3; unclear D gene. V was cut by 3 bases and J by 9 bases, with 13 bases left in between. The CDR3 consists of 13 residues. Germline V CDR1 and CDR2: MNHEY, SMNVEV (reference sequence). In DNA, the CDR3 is TGTGCCAGCAGTTTCGGGCCTTTACTAACGCAGTATTTT. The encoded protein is CASSFGPLLTQYF.

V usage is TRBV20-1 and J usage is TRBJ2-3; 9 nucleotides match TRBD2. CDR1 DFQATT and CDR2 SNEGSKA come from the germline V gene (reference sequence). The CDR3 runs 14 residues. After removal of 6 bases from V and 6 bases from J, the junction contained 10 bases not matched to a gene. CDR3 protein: CSAISGREGDTQYF. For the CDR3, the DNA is TGCAGTGCCATTAGCGGGAGAGAGGGTGATACGCAGTATTTT.

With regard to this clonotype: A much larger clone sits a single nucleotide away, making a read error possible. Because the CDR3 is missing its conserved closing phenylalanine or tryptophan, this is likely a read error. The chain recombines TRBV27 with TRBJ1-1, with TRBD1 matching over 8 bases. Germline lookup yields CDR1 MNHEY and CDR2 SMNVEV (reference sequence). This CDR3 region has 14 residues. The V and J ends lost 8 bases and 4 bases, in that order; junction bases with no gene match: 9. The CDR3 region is CASVPGGVGTEAFI. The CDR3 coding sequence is TGTGCCAGCGTCCCAGGGGGCGTTGGCACTGAAGCTTTCATT.

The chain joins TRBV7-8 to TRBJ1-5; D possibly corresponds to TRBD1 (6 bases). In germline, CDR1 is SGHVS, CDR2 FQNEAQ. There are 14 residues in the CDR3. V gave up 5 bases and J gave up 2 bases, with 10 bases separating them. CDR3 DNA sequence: TGTGCCAGCAGCCGGGGGCGAGGCAATCAGCCCCAGCATTTT. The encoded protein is CASSRGRGNQPQHF. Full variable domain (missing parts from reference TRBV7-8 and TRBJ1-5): GAGVSQSPRYKVAKRGQDVALRCDPISGHVSLFWYQQALGQGPEFLTYFQNEAQLDKSGLPSDRFFAERPEGSVSTLKIQRTQQEDSAVYLCASSRGRGNQPQHFGDGTRLSIL.

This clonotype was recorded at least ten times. The CDR3 protein is CASSLQYTEAFF. DNA for the CDR3: TGTGCCAGCAGTTTACAGTACACTGAAGCTTTCTTT. The V and J genes are TRBV12-3 or TRBV12-4 and TRBJ1-1; D is ambiguous. Trimming took off 2 bases at V and 3 bases at J, with 4 bases between the two ends. This CDR3 is 12 amino acids long.

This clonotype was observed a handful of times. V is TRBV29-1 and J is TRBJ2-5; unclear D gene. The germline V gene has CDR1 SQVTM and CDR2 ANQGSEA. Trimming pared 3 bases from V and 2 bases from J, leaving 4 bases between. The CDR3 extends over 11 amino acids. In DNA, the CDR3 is TGCAGCGTTGATGGTCAAGAGACCCAGTACTTC. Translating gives CSVDGQETQYF. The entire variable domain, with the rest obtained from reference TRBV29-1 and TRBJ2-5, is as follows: SAVISQKPSRDICQRGTSLTIQCQVDSQVTMMFWYRQQPGQSLTLIATANQGSEATYESGFVIDKFPISRPNLTFSTLTVSNMSPEDSSIYLCSVDGQETQYFGPGTRLLVL.

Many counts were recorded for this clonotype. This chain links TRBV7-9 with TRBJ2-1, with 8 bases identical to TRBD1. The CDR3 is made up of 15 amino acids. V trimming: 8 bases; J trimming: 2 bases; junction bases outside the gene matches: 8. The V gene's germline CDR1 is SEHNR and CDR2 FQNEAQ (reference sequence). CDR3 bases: TGTGCCAGCGGCCCGCGACAGGGGCCCTACAATGAGCAGTTCTTC. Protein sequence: CASGPRQGPYNEQFF.

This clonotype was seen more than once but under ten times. The CDR3 bases are TGTGCCAGCAGTTTAAGGTCCCCCGGGACAGGAAACTATGGCTACACCTTC. Amino acids: CASSLRSPGTGNYGYTF. This rearrangement joins TRBV27 to TRBJ1-2; TRBD1 aligns across 8 bases. After removal of 2 bases from V and 2 bases from J, the junction contained 10 bases not matched to a gene. Germline loops: CDR1 MNHEY, CDR2 SMNVEV (reference sequence). The CDR3 runs to 17 residues.

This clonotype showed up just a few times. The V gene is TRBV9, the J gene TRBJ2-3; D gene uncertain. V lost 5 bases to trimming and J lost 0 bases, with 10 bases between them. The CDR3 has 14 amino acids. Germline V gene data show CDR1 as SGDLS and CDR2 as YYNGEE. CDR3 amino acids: CASSETWSTDTQYF. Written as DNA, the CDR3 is TGTGCCAGCAGTGAGACGTGGAGCACAGATACGCAGTATTTT.